This TCR beta chain was sequenced for a study of cytomegalovirus exposure and HLA in healthy donors. Primers for the PCR totalled 60 Vbeta and 13 Jbeta. The protocol was immunoSEQ multiplex PCR, while the TCRdb copy is restricted to in-frame clones and leaves out a portion. The profile covers about 140,000 clones, with 60% to 75% appearing a single time and 1.6% taken by the ten largest. Healthy individuals who donated bone marrow served as the donors. Whole-study findings and limits: Sequencing likely generated an artifact that appeared as a cluster of highly shared sequence variants. Among CMV-associated TCR beta chains, most appeared HLA-restricted in a later analysis.

V shed 3 bases and J 5 bases; nucleotides not matched to a gene: 3. This CDR3 comprises 14 residues. Looked up from germline, CDR1 is ENHRY and CDR2 is SYGVKD. A word on this clone: Its antigen is not identified.

Sequenced input: PBMCs. This rearrangement joins TRBV10-3 to TRBJ1-2; 10 bases are a match to TRBD1. The clonotype comes from a human donor in good health. The DNA for the CDR3 is TGTGCCATCAGTGAAGGGACAGGGGTTTATGGCTACACCTTC. Protein: CAISEGTGVYGYTF.